The 20 T cell receptor beta chains listed next were all sequenced from one sample in a study of blood T cell repertoires in COVID-19. TCRdb keeps only in-frame clones here, not all; method: immunoSEQ multiplex PCR. The repertoire has tens of thousands of clones, roughly 76% of them found once; the top ten carry under 30%. The sequencing sample was made of peripheral blood. The receptors were gathered from a woman aged 70-85 years with acute or convalescent COVID-19.

V gene TRBV28 combines with J gene TRBJ1-2; 7 bases align to TRBD1. V was pared by 7 bases and J by 4 bases, with 9 bases of the junction left unmatched. The CDR3 is 14 amino acids. Germline V CDR1 and CDR2: MDHEN, SYDVKM. The CDR3 DNA is TGTGCCAGCAATATACAGGGGTTCAGCTATGGCTACACCTTC. It encodes CASNIQGFSYGYTF.

The genes are TRBV5-5 and TRBJ2-5; D perhaps matches TRBD2 (5 bases). This CDR3 is 15 amino acids long. V lost 4 bases to trimming and J lost 4 bases, with 17 bases between them. In germline, CDR1 is SGHKS, CDR2 YYEKEE (reference sequence). The CDR3 nucleotides read TGTGCCAGCAGCCGACTACTTGGAATGAGAGAGACCCAGTACTTC. Translated: CASSRLLGMRETQYF.

The rearrangement joins TRBV15 to TRBJ1-5; D unclear. The CDR3 consists of 12 residues. CDR1 is LNHNV, CDR2 YYDKDF, per germline (reference sequence). Trimming removed 2 bases at V and 5 bases at J, with 4 bases between. Written as DNA, the CDR3 is TGTGCCACCAGCAGAAACTATCAGCCCCAGCATTTT. It codes for CATSRNYQPQHF.

This chain joins TRBV7-2 and TRBJ2-7; maybe TRBD1 (6 bases). V lost 1 base and J lost 1, with 14 bases in between. Germline-derived CDR1 and CDR2 are SGHTA and FQGNSA. CDR3 length: 16 residues. CDR3 amino acids: CASSLGRPQGSYEQYF. For the CDR3, the DNA is TGTGCCAGCAGCTTAGGAAGGCCACAGGGATCCTACGAGCAGTACTTC.

This clone was observed a handful of times. Distinct nucleotide sequences in the sample also encode this CDR3. This chain joins TRBV20-1 and TRBJ2-2, with 9 bases lining up with TRBD2. The CDR3 loop spans 15 amino acids. Germline V gene data show CDR1 as DFQATT and CDR2 as SNEGSKA (reference sequence). V trimming: 3 bases; J trimming: 5 bases; junction bases outside the gene matches: 7. CDR3 coding DNA: TGCAGTGCTAGTCCCGCGGGGGGGCGGACCGGGGAGCTGTTTTTT. Its translation: CSASPAGGRTGELFF.

This clone was observed once. The chain uses TRBV30 and TRBJ1-2; TRBD1 aligns across 12 bases. CDR1 and CDR2 from the germline V gene are GTSNPN and SVGIG (reference sequence). The CDR3 has 13 amino acids. V shed 5 bases and J 4 bases; nucleotides not matched to a gene: 2. CDR3 bases: TGTGCCTGGGGGACAGGGGGCGTCTATGGCTACACCTTC. Translating gives CAWGTGGVYGYTF.

The chain has TRBV6-5 and TRBJ2-3; D is uncertain. The CDR3 consists of 13 residues. The germline V gene encodes CDR1 MNHEY and CDR2 SVGAGI. The V end lost 7 bases, the J end lost 9 bases, and 17 bases lay between the germline ends. The CDR3 bases are TGTGCCAGCACGTCGCCCTACGTCGAAACGCAGTATTTT. Its protein is CASTSPYVETQYF.

The chain combines TRBV15 with TRBJ1-5; the D gene is possibly TRBD1 (6 bases). CDR1 is LNHNV and CDR2 is YYDKDF in the germline V gene (reference sequence). With 5 bases removed from V and 3 bases from J, the gap between germline ends came to 17 bases. There are 16 residues in the CDR3. The CDR3 protein is CATSGVPGQLNQPQHF. CDR3 sequence (DNA): TGTGCCACCAGCGGGGTACCCGGACAGCTCAATCAGCCCCAGCATTTT.

The rearrangement uses TRBV6-6 and TRBJ1-1, with 7 bases lining up with TRBD1. The trim removed 9 bases at V and 1 base at J, leaving 2 bases unmatched. This CDR3 comprises 12 residues. In germline, CDR1 is MNHNY, CDR2 SVGAGI (reference sequence). The CDR3 sequence: CASGQANTEAFF. As DNA, the CDR3 is TGTGCCAGTGGACAGGCGAACACTGAAGCTTTCTTT.

The CDR3 DNA follows: TGTGCCAGCAGCAAGACAGGGGGCCCCTCAGAGACCCAGTACTTC. Amino acid sequence: CASSKTGGPSETQYF. V and J are TRBV7-9 and TRBJ2-5; 10 positions agree with TRBD1. Trimming took 5 bases from V and 4 from J; bases not matched to a gene: 7. The CDR3 has 15 residues. The germline gives CDR1 SEHNR, CDR2 FQNEAQ (reference sequence).

This clone has more than one count but fewer than ten. This chain connects TRBV10-3 to TRBJ2-2, with TRBD1 matching over 7 bases. J gave up 2 bases and V 3 bases, and 6 bases lay outside the gene matches. The CDR3 loop spans 16 amino acids. Germline CDR1 is ENHRY and CDR2 is SYGVKD. In nucleotides, the CDR3 is TGTGCCATCAGTGATCGGGACAGAATAAACACCGGGGAGCTGTTTTTT. Translation gives CAISDRDRINTGELFF.

The chain links TRBV19 to TRBJ1-2; D call uncertain. From germline, CDR1 is LNHDA and CDR2 SQIVND (reference sequence). The ends were cut back, 4 bases at V and 6 bases at J, with 15 bases in the middle. The CDR3 is 14 amino acids. In DNA form, the CDR3 reads TGTGCCAGTAGTACTAGGTCTCGAATCCATGGCTACACCTTC. Protein product: CASSTRSRIHGYTF.

This clone was counted between two and nine times. The chain combines TRBV18 with TRBJ1-1; D gene unclear. The CDR3 covers 14 residues. Trimming stripped 3 bases from V and 2 bases from J, with 10 bases between. Germline V gene data show CDR1 as KGHSH and CDR2 as LQKENI. CDR3 coding DNA: TGTGCCAGCTCACCGTTCGGTGAAAACACTGAAGCTTTCTTT. Translation: CASSPFGENTEAFF.

The rearrangement joins TRBV3-1 (or the pseudogene TRBV3-2) to TRBJ1-6, with no clear D. The CDR3 is 14 residues long. Germline CDR1 LGHDT, CDR2 YNNKEL (reference sequence). V was clipped by 0 bases and J by 10 bases, with 10 bases between them. The CDR3 DNA reads TGTGCCAGCAGCCAAGAGCGCAATGAGTCACCCCTCCACTTT. Amino acids: CASSQERNESPLHF.

The chain recombines TRBV2 with TRBJ1-2; 7 nucleotides match TRBD1. The V gene's germline CDR1 is SNHLY and CDR2 FYNNEI. The J segment lost 3 bases and the V segment lost 3 bases, leaving 7 bases of the junction unmatched. There are 15 residues in the CDR3. The CDR3 loop is CASSEEVTGYYGYTF. In DNA form, the CDR3 reads TGTGCCAGCAGTGAGGAGGTGACAGGGTACTATGGCTACACCTTC. Full variable domain (rest looked up from reference TRBV2 and TRBJ1-2): EPEVTQTPSHQVTQMGQEVILRCVPISNHLYFYWYRQILGQKVEFLVSFYNNEISEKSEIFDDQFSVERPDGSNFTLKIRSTKLEDSAMYFCASSEEVTGYYGYTFGSGTRLTVV.

V usage is TRBV3-1 (or the pseudogene TRBV3-2) and J usage is TRBJ2-3; D remains ambiguous. Germline CDR1 and CDR2: LGHDT and YNNKEL (reference sequence). The CDR3 runs to 14 residues. V lost 6 bases and J 2 bases, leaving 12 bases between the germline ends. CDR3 protein: CASRQSGITDTQYF. The CDR3 DNA follows: TGTGCCAGCAGGCAATCTGGCATCACAGATACGCAGTATTTT.

The chain joins TRBV25-1 to TRBJ1-1; 7 bases fit TRBD1. Germline V gene sequence: CDR1 MGHDK, CDR2 SYGVNS. CDR3 length: 14 amino acids. Trimming cost V 5 bases and J 1 base; bases outside gene matches: 4. Written as DNA, the CDR3 is TGTGCCAGCAGTCACACAGGGGAGAACACTGAAGCTTTCTTT. It translates to CASSHTGENTEAFF. The entire variable domain, with the rest obtained from reference TRBV25-1 and TRBJ1-1, is as follows: EADIYQTPRYLVIGTGKKITLECSQTMGHDKMYWYQQDPGMELHLIHYSYGVNSTEKGDLSSESTVSRIRTEHFPLTLESARPSHTSQYLCASSHTGENTEAFFGQGTRLTVV.

The rearrangement links TRBV7-2 to TRBJ1-6, with 9 bases aligning to TRBD1. This CDR3 comprises 16 residues. V lost 1 base and J lost 7; bases outside the gene matches: 5. Germline V gene sequence: CDR1 SGHTA, CDR2 FQGNSA. The CDR3: CASSLDTGTGNSPLHF. In DNA form, the CDR3 reads TGTGCCAGCAGCTTAGACACCGGGACAGGGAATTCACCCCTCCACTTT.

A word on this clone: The germline gene is not matched at one end of the junction; a read error may be the cause. CDR3 sequence (DNA): TGTGCCACCAAACAACAGGGGAACCCTGAAGCTTTCTTT. Its translation is CATKQQGNPEAFF. This chain connects TRBV24-1 to TRBJ1-1, with 7 bases fitting TRBD1. This CDR3 is 13 amino acids long. From germline, CDR1 is KGHDR and CDR2 SFDVKD.

This CDR3 is CASTSRRGGSYEQYF. CDR3 DNA sequence: TGTGCCAGTACCAGTCGCCGGGGTGGGAGCTACGAGCAGTACTTC. V gene TRBV19 combines with J gene TRBJ2-7; D is possibly TRBD2 (5 bases). Germline lookup yields CDR1 LNHDA and CDR2 SQIVND (reference sequence). Trimming left V 7 bases short and J 3 bases short, with 19 bases between. The CDR3 totals 15 residues.